Listed below are T cell receptor beta chains from one sample, sequenced in a study of regulatory T cells in long-lasting Graves disease. From the multiplex PCR reads, TCRdb called clonotypes with MiXCR, one entry per CDR3 protein. The sample yields about 240,000 distinct CDR3 sequences, just over 20% seen once. The starting material was peripheral blood mononuclear cells (PBMCs), obtained at new diagnosis, from a patient treated with antithyroid drugs. The receptor source for this set is a female donor with Graves disease. CDR3s include the opening cysteine and the closing phenylalanine or tryptophan. The D gene is left open where the match is weak. Clone size is shown for a subset of rows, as once, few, many or a class of expanded clone.

v_gene	j_gene	d_gene	abundance	CDR3aa	CDR3nt
TRBV7-2	TRBJ1-5	.	many	CASSLWGGGEQPQHF	TGTGCCAGCAGCTTATGGGGAGGGGGGGAACAGCCCCAGCATTTT
TRBV6-2/TRBV6-3	TRBJ2-7	.	.	CASSTSASYEQYF	.
TRBV24-1	TRBJ1-2	TRBD1	few	CATSDPYRGNYGYTF	TGTGCCACCAGTGATCCTTACAGGGGAAACTATGGCTACACCTTC
TRBV5-6	TRBJ2-7	TRBD2	few	CASSFTGGASYEQYF	TGTGCCAGCAGCTTTACGGGAGGGGCCTCCTACGAGCAGTACTTC
TRBV7-9	TRBJ1-6	.	many	CASSPQGNNSPLHF	TGTGCCAGCAGCCCACAGGGTAATAATTCACCCCTCCACTTT
TRBV6-1	TRBJ1-3	.	.	CAGFGGTGNTIYF	TGTGCCGGTTTTGGAGGGACTGGAAACACCATATATTTT
TRBV5-4	TRBJ1-6	TRBD1	few	CASSLGDRENSPLHF	TGTGCCAGCAGCTTGGGGGACAGGGAAAATTCACCCCTCCACTTT
TRBV4-1	TRBJ2-1	.	many	CASSQDHGTQIKNEQFF	TGCGCCAGCAGCCAAGATCATGGGACCCAAATCAAAAATGAGCAGTTCTTC
TRBV5-6	TRBJ2-1	.	.	CASSFNNNEQFF	TGTGCCAGCAGCTTCAACAACAATGAGCAGTTCTTC
TRBV7-2	TRBJ2-3	TRBD2	many	CASRRTSGGTQYF	TGTGCCAGCAGACGGACTAGCGGGGGTACGCAGTATTTT
TRBV11-2	TRBJ1-1	.	many	CASSGPGQEIWMNTEAFF	TGTGCCAGCAGCGGACCAGGGCAAGAGATCTGGATGAACACTGAAGCTTTCTTT
TRBV6-2/TRBV6-3	TRBJ2-5	TRBD1	.	CASSSRTGGGETQYF	TGTGCCAGCAGTTCTCGGACAGGGGGCGGGGAGACCCAGTACTTC
TRBV7-2	TRBJ1-4	.	many	CASSLASQWGEKLFF	TGTGCCAGCAGCTTGGCGTCCCAATGGGGTGAAAAACTGTTTTTT
TRBV7-9	TRBJ2-7	.	many	CASSPTGGFREQYF	TGTGCCAGCAGCCCGACTGGAGGGTTCCGCGAGCAGTACTTC
TRBV7-2	TRBJ2-2	TRBD2	many	CASSLVSRGGTGELFF	TGTGCCAGCAGCTTAGTGTCCCGGGGGGGAACCGGGGAGCTGTTTTTT
TRBV24-1	TRBJ2-2	.	.	CATRGIGELFF	TGTGCCACCAGGGGGATCGGGGAGCTGTTTTTT
TRBV14	TRBJ2-7	.	many	CASSQDLSPGYTYEQYF	TGTGCCAGCAGCCAAGATCTTTCCCCGGGGTACACCTACGAGCAGTACTTC
TRBV11-2	TRBJ2-7	.	many	CASSLAPTIPNEQYF	TGTGCCAGCAGCTTAGCCCCGACAATTCCCAACGAGCAGTACTTC
TRBV7-2	TRBJ2-3	.	many	CASSSDPTDTQYF	TGTGCCAGCAGCTCAGATCCCACAGATACGCAGTATTTT
TRBV19	TRBJ1-6	TRBD1	few	CASSNGGGQGYSPLHF	TGTGCCAGTAGTAACGGCGGGGGACAGGGGTATTCACCCCTCCACTTT
TRBV7-6	TRBJ2-7	TRBD1	many	CASSSQGGTYEQYF	TGTGCCAGCAGCTCACAGGGGGGTACCTACGAGCAGTACTTC
TRBV11-2	TRBJ2-1	.	few	CASSHLAQGKYAAEQFF	TGCGCCAGCAGTCACCTGGCCCAGGGAAAGTATGCTGCTGAGCAGTTCTTC
TRBV27	TRBJ1-1	.	many	CASSFGAGSEAFF	TGTGCCAGCAGTTTCGGCGCAGGGTCTGAAGCTTTCTTT
TRBV18	TRBJ2-3	.	many	CASSPSGQGRATDTQYF	TGTGCCAGCTCACCTAGCGGGCAGGGGAGAGCCACAGATACGCAGTATTTT
TRBV20-1	TRBJ1-1	.	many	CSAPGQGWESEAFF	TGCAGTGCACCCGGCCAGGGTTGGGAGTCTGAAGCTTTCTTT
TRBV20-1	TRBJ2-3	.	many	CSATGGSTDTQYF	TGCAGTGCGACCGGGGGTAGTACAGATACGCAGTATTTT
TRBV5-1	TRBJ1-1	.	many	CASLPLPGPNTEAFF	TGCGCCAGCCTACCCCTCCCCGGACCGAACACTGAAGCTTTCTTT
TRBV7-3	TRBJ2-3	.	many	CASSFRDTQYF	TGTGCCAGCAGCTTCCGAGATACGCAGTATTTT
TRBV20-1	TRBJ2-1	.	few	CSARGRHEQFF	TGCAGTGCTAGGGGTCGACATGAGCAGTTCTTC
TRBV13	TRBJ2-7	.	many	CASSNAGTHEQYF	TGTGCCAGCAGCAACGCCGGGACTCACGAGCAGTACTTC
TRBV27	TRBJ2-3	.	many	CASRSQGLTDTQYF	TGTGCCAGCAGGAGTCAGGGGCTCACAGATACGCAGTATTTT
TRBV10-1	TRBJ2-3	TRBD1	many	CASSESIPGQGARDTQYF	TGCGCCAGCAGTGAGTCGATCCCGGGACAGGGGGCGAGAGATACGCAGTATTTT
TRBV5-1	TRBJ2-5	.	many	CASSLNKEPQETQYF	TGCGCCAGCAGCTTGAATAAGGAGCCACAAGAGACCCAGTACTTC
TRBV28	TRBJ1-6	.	many	CASSFGYDRKASPLHF	TGTGCCAGCAGTTTCGGCTATGACAGGAAAGCTTCACCCCTCCACTTT
TRBV4-3	TRBJ2-7	.	many	CASSQGSTSHEQYF	TGCGCCAGCAGCCAGGGCTCTACTAGTCACGAGCAGTACTTC
TRBV5-1	TRBJ2-5	TRBD1	many	CASSLGTGVEETQYF	TGCGCCAGCAGCTTGGGGACAGGGGTCGAAGAGACCCAGTACTTC
TRBV3-1	TRBJ2-3	.	many	CASSQQGTDTQYF	TGTGCCAGCAGCCAACAGGGGACAGATACGCAGTATTTT
TRBV7-2	TRBJ2-7	TRBD1	.	CASSPGTVNAYEQYF	TGTGCCAGCAGCCCGGGGACAGTCAACGCCTACGAGCAGTACTTC
TRBV5-1	TRBJ1-4	TRBD1	many	CASSSQGAGEKLFF	TGCGCCAGCAGCTCACAGGGGGCTGGTGAAAAACTGTTTTTT
TRBV11-2	TRBJ1-2	.	many	CASSTGSANYGYTF	TGTGCCAGCAGCACAGGGTCCGCTAACTATGGCTACACCTTC
TRBV10-2	TRBJ2-3	.	.	CASSETGTQASTDTQYF	TGCGCCAGCAGTGAGACCGGGACACAGGCCTCAACAGATACGCAGTATTTT
TRBV28	TRBJ1-4	.	many	CASSSPGHSEKLFF	TGTGCCAGCAGTTCGCCGGGACATAGTGAAAAACTGTTTTTT
TRBV6-5	TRBJ2-1	.	many	CASSYGRGGEQFF	TGTGCCAGCAGTTATGGGCGGGGAGGTGAGCAGTTCTTC
TRBV5-5	TRBJ1-5	.	.	CASSTGHISNQPQHF	TGTGCCAGCAGCACGGGACACATCAGCAATCAGCCCCAGCATTTT
TRBV2	TRBJ2-1	TRBD2	.	CASSDRTSGRSSHDEQFF	TGTGCCAGCAGCGACCGGACTAGCGGGAGGTCATCGCACGATGAGCAGTTCTTC
TRBV4-2	TRBJ2-7	.	.	CASSQDPGPYEQYF	TGTGCCAGCAGCCAAGATCCGGGACCCTACGAGCAGTACTTC
TRBV6-1	TRBJ1-2	.	.	CASNPGAGGYTF	TGTGCCAGCAACCCAGGGGCGGGTGGCTACACCTTC
TRBV2	TRBJ2-7	.	many	CASSEGTPRAGYEQYF	TGTGCCAGCAGTGAAGGGACCCCTAGGGCGGGCTACGAGCAGTACTTC
TRBV7-8	TRBJ2-7	TRBD1	many	CASSQGDKRSLFQQYF	TGTGCCAGCAGCCAGGGGGACAAACGCTCCCTTTTTCAGCAGTACTTC
TRBV19	TRBJ2-7	TRBD2	.	CASSPSSGSYEQYF	TGTGCCAGTAGTCCATCTAGCGGGAGTTACGAGCAGTACTTC